This T cell receptor (beta chain) was recorded in a study of blood T cell repertoires in COVID-19. This table comes from immunoSEQ multiplex PCR, and its TCRdb copy is limited to in-frame clones, with some not included. The sample shows tens of thousands of clones, 80% to 90% of them seen only once. Germline V lookup: CDR1 KGHSH, CDR2 LQKENI. This CDR3 spans 15 amino acids. Trimming removed 5 bases from V and 5 bases from J; junction bases left unmatched: 8. The sequence came from a human donor in a cohort sampled during active COVID-19. Input material: peripheral blood. The rearrangement uses TRBV18 and TRBJ1-4; 7 positions agree with TRBD1. The CDR3 sequence: CASSEQGTANEKLFF. The CDR3 DNA follows: TGTGCCAGCTCAGAGCAAGGGACAGCAAATGAAAAACTGTTTTTT.